The T cell receptor (beta chain) under discussion was sequenced for a study of blood T cell repertoires in COVID-19. Clones were read by immunoSEQ multiplex PCR, and TCRdb kept only the in-frame ones, dropping some. Counted here are 85,000 to 130,000 clones, roughly 92% occurring once; the ten biggest clones make up 4.5% to 6%. V lost 1 base and J lost 7; bases outside the gene matches: 7. This CDR3 has 15 amino acids. Germline lookup yields CDR1 LNHDA and CDR2 SQIVND (reference sequence). This rearrangement joins TRBV19 to TRBJ1-1; 9 bases are a match to TRBD1. The sample comprised peripheral blood. The clonotype was recovered from a man aged 65 to 85 with acute or convalescent COVID-19. The CDR3 DNA follows: TGTGCCAGTAGTATAGGGTACAGGGGGCTAGGTGAAGCTTTCTTT. It specifies CASSIGYRGLGEAFF.